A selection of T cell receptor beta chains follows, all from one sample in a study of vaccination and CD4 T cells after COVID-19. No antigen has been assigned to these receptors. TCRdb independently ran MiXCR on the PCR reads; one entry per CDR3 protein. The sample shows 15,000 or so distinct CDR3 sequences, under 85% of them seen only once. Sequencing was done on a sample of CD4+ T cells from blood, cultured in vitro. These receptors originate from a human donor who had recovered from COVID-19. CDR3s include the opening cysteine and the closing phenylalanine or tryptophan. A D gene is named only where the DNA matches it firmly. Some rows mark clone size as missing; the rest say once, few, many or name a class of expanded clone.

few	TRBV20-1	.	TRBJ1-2	TGCAGTGCTAGTGAATCGGGGCCGCGTGGCTACACCTTC	CSASESGPRGYTF
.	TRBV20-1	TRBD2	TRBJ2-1	TGCAGTGCTGTCCGTAGGCTAGCGGGAGCTGATGAGCAGTTCTTC	CSAVRRLAGADEQFF
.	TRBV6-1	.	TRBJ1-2	TGTGCCAGCAGAAACAGGGATGAGTATGGCTACACCTTC	CASRNRDEYGYTF
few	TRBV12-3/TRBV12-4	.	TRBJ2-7	TGTGCCAGCAGTCAAGAGGTGCCGTCCTACGAGCAGTACTTC	CASSQEVPSYEQYF
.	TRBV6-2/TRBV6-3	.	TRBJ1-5	TGTGCCAGCAGATCACAGGCTAGGGGCAATCAGCCCCAGCATTTT	CASRSQARGNQPQHF
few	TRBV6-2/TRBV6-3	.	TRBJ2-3	TGTGCCAGCAGTTACTTGGGGACGAGAAGCACAGATACGCAGTATTTT	CASSYLGTRSTDTQYF
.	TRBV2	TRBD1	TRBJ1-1	TGTGCCAGCAGTGTGACAGGGGCCAAAGGGACTGAAGCTTTCTTT	CASSVTGAKGTEAFF
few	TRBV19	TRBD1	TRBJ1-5	TGTGCCAGTAACCCCGGGACAGGGAACCTCAATCAGCCCCAGCATTTT	CASNPGTGNLNQPQHF
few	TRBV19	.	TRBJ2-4	TGTGCCAGTAGTGGGGGGGGCTATTTGAACATTCAGTACTTC	CASSGGGYLNIQYF
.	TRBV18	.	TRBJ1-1	TGTGCCAGCTCCCGCACCGGGCAGAACACTGAAGCTTTCTTT	CASSRTGQNTEAFF
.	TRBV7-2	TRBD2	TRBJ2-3	TGTGCCAGCAGCCACCCGCGGGAGACACCCACAGATACGCAGTATTTT	CASSHPRETPTDTQYF
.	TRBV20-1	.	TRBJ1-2	TGCAGTGCTAGTCGGTCCGGGTTTGATGGCTACACCTTC	CSASRSGFDGYTF
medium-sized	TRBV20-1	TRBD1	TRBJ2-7	TGCAGTGCTAGAGCCGGGACAGGTTTGGGGTACGAGCAGTACTTC	CSARAGTGLGYEQYF
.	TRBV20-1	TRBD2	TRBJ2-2	TGCAGTGCTAGCAGACTAGCGGGAGGGCGGGAGCTGTTTTTT	CSASRLAGGRELFF
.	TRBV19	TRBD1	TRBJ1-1	TGTGCCAGTAGTATGGACAGGGGGCAATGGGACACTGAAGCTTTCTTT	CASSMDRGQWDTEAFF
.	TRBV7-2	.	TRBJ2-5	TGTGCCAGCAGCTTGCAGAGGGGTGAGACCCAGTACTTC	CASSLQRGETQYF
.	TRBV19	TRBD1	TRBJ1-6	TGTGCCAGTAGCAGACAGGGGCAGATGAATAATTCACCCCTCCACTTT	CASSRQGQMNNSPLHF
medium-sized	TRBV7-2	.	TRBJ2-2	TGTGCCAGCAGCTTAAAGAACACCGGGGAGCTGTTTTTT	CASSLKNTGELFF
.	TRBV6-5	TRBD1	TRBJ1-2	TGTGCCAGCAGTTACGTAGACAGGGCCTACTATGGCTACACCTTC	CASSYVDRAYYGYTF
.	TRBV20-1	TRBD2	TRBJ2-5	TGCAGTGCTAGTCCACCCACTATAGCGGGAGGAAAAGAGACCCAGTACTTC	CSASPPTIAGGKETQYF
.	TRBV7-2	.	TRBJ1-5	TGTGCCAGCAGCTTAAATCGGCAGCTGGGGGGGCCCCAGCATTTT	CASSLNRQLGGPQHF
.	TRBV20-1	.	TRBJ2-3	TGCAGTGCTATGGTGCGGGCGGATACGCAGTATTTT	CSAMVRADTQYF
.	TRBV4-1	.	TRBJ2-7	TGCGCCAGCAGCCAAGTCAGCGGACGGACCTTCTACGAGCAGTACTTC	CASSQVSGRTFYEQYF
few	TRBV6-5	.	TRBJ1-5	TGTGCCAGCAGTTACGGCGGGGAAGGTCAGCCCCAGCATTTT	CASSYGGEGQPQHF
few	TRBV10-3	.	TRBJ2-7	TGTGCCATCTCAGCAGCACAGGCCGAGCTAACCTCCTACGAGCAGTACTTC	CAISAAQAELTSYEQYF
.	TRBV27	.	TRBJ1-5	TGTGCCAGCAGTCCGAGACAGACCCATCAGCCCCAGCATTTT	CASSPRQTHQPQHF
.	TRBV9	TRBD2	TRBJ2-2	TGTGCCAGCAGCGTAGGGCCGGGAGGGCCCACCGGGGAGCTGTTTTTT	CASSVGPGGPTGELFF
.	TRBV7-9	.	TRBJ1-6	TGTGCCAGCAGCCGGGCCCCCGGTGGGTCACCCCTCCACTTT	CASSRAPGGSPLHF
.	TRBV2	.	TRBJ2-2	TGTGCCGGCAGTTGGGGGTTCGCTCACACCGGGGAGCTGTTTTTT	CAGSWGFAHTGELFF
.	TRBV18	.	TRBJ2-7	TGTGCCAGCTCACCAGTCCCCGGCGAGCAGTACTTC	CASSPVPGEQYF
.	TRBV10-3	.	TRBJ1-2	TGTGCCATCAGTGGGGTCTCGGACGGCGCAAATGGCTACACCTTC	CAISGVSDGANGYTF
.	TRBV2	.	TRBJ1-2	TGTGCCAGCAGGGTGTATGGCTACACCTTC	CASRVYGYTF
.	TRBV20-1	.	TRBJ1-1	TGCAGTGCTAGGGGGCAGGGGTCTACTGAAGCTTTCTTT	CSARGQGSTEAFF
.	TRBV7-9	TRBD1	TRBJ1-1	TGTGCCAGCAGCCCCGGGGGACAGGGGAACACTGAAGCTTTCTTT	CASSPGGQGNTEAFF
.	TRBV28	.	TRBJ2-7	TGTGCCAGCACCGAGGACACCTACGAGCAGTACTTC	CASTEDTYEQYF
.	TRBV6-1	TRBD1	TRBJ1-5	TGTGCCAGCATTGGGACAGGGGGCAATCAGCCCCAGCATTTT	CASIGTGGNQPQHF
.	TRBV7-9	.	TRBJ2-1	TGTGCCAGCAGCCTAGGGGGAGGGGTTGGCAATGAGCAGTTCTTC	CASSLGGGVGNEQFF
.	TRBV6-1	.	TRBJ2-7	TGTGCCAGCAGTAAGGACGGATCCCCCTACGAGCAGTACTTC	CASSKDGSPYEQYF
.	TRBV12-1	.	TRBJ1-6	TGTGCCAGCAGCCCCCGAGAGGCTCTCAATTCACCCCTCCACTTT	CASSPREALNSPLHF
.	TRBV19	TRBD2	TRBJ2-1	TGTGCCAGTAGTAAGGGGACTAGCGAACTCTACAATGAGCAGTTCTTC	CASSKGTSELYNEQFF
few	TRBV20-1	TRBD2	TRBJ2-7	TGCAGTGCTATTCCTGGGACTAGCGGGACCTACGAGCAGTACTTC	CSAIPGTSGTYEQYF
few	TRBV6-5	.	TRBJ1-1	TGTGCCAGCAGTTCACTTTGGGGCACTGAAGCTTTCTTT	CASSSLWGTEAFF
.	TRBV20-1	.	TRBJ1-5	TGCAGTGCTCAGAGTAGCAATCAGCCCCAGCATTTT	CSAQSSNQPQHF
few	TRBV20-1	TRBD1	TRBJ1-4	TGCAGTGTGAAAAGACAGGGTAATGAAAAACTGTTTTTT	CSVKRQGNEKLFF
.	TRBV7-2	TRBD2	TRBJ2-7	TGTGCCAGCAGCTTATCGGGCGGGAGGGGATACGAGCAGTACTTC	CASSLSGGRGYEQYF
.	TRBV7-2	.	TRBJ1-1	TGTGCCAGCACCACATACCTCAACACTGAAGCTTTCTTT	CASTTYLNTEAFF
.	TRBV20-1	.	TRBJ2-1	TGCAGTGCTAGAGGGTCTATATCGGCCCGCTCCTACAATGAGCAGTTCTTC	CSARGSISARSYNEQFF
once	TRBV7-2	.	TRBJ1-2	TGTGCCAGCAGCTCCCCCCCGAGGGCGATCCTTAAAGGCTACACCTTC	CASSSPPRAILKGYTF
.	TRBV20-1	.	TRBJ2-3	TGCAGTGCTAGAGACTTTGGACGCGCGGGCACAGATACGCAGTATTTT	CSARDFGRAGTDTQYF
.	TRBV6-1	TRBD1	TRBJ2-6	TGTGCCAGCAAGCAGGGGGCCGGGGCCAACGTCCTGACTTTC	CASKQGAGANVLTF
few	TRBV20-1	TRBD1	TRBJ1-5	TGCAGTGCTAGATTTCCGGGACAGGCTAACAATCAGCCCCAGCATTTT	CSARFPGQANNQPQHF
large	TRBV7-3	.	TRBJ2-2	TGTGCCAGCAGCCGTGGGGGAAACGCGAACACCGGGGAGCTGTTTTTT	CASSRGGNANTGELFF
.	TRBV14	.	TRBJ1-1	TGTGCCAGCAGCCCCTCCCGGGGAGGAAACACTGAAGCTTTCTTT	CASSPSRGGNTEAFF
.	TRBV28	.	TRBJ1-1	TGTGCCAGCAGTTTAACTCTGACTGACACTGAAGCTTTCTTT	CASSLTLTDTEAFF